The entry below describes one TCR beta chain. The data belong to a study of blood T cell repertoires in COVID-19. Study-level background: COVID-19 samples from acute and convalescent phases originated in the United States, Italy and Spain. Sources were T cells, B-cell-depleted T cells, or PBMCs; the material itself was cDNA or gDNA.

Germline V gene lookup returns CDR1 SEHNR and CDR2 FQNEAQ (reference sequence). Between the trimmed V and J ends, which lost 1 base and 8 bases, there was a span of 14 bases. The CDR3 is 15 amino acids. Original analysis: Reference gene primer amplification gave estimated nucleated cell counts. Sequenced by immunoSEQ multiplex PCR; TCRdb stores in-frame clones only, minus some. V and J calls plus clone size are reproduced from that table; the DNA served to infer D and trimming. Of approximately 110,000 clones in the sample, roughly 90% were seen once. The V gene is TRBV7-9, the J gene TRBJ1-4; D possibly corresponds to TRBD1 (5 bases). Sample: peripheral blood. This clonotype was sampled from a woman between 70 and 85 years old who had recovered from COVID-19. Here the CDR3 reads CASSLVRQGGEKLFF. CDR3 DNA sequence: TGTGCCAGCAGCTTAGTTCGGCAGGGAGGGGAAAAACTGTTTTTT.